Following are 17 T cell receptor beta chains from one sample sequenced in a study of siplizumab effects on memory and regulatory T cells. Clones were sequenced by immunoSEQ multiplex PCR, and TCRdb holds only the in-frame ones, with some missing. Of about 100,000 clones in the sample, 90% to 95% were seen once. Sample: non-Treg CD4+ T cells sorted from blood. The source is a human donor in good health.

The chain carries TRBV19 and TRBJ2-1, with a weak D call TRBD2 (5 bases). The length of the CDR3 is 16 residues. Trimming stripped 3 bases from V and 2 bases from J, with 14 bases between. Germline values: CDR1 LNHDA, CDR2 SQIVND (reference sequence). CDR3: CASSISSLVAYNEQFF. In nucleotides, the CDR3 is TGTGCCAGTAGTATTTCGTCACTAGTAGCCTACAATGAGCAGTTCTTC.

The chain joins TRBV19 to TRBJ2-1; D is unclear. V dropped 8 bases and J dropped 4 bases, with 6 bases sitting between them. This CDR3 comprises 11 residues. CDR1 is LNHDA and CDR2 is SQIVND in the germline V gene (reference sequence). Here the CDR3 DNA reads TGTGCCAGTCGACGGTACAATGAGCAGTTCTTC. Its protein is CASRRYNEQFF.

The rearrangement links TRBV4-1 to TRBJ2-2; no definite D call. Germline V gene lookup returns CDR1 MGHRA and CDR2 YSYEKL. V lost 2 bases, J lost 6 bases, and 4 bases lay in between. CDR3 length equals 12 residues. CDR3 amino acids: CASSQKPGELFF. CDR3 DNA sequence: TGCGCCAGCAGCCAAAAACCCGGGGAGCTGTTTTTT.

V and J are TRBV7-2 and TRBJ2-1, with 8 bases matching TRBD2. V shed 2 bases and J 0 bases; nucleotides not matched to a gene: 3. Germline V gene lookup returns CDR1 SGHTA and CDR2 FQGNSA. This CDR3 is built from 16 residues. DNA for the CDR3: TGTGCCAGCAGCTTAAAGCTAGCGGGCTCCTACAATGAGCAGTTCTTC. Translated: CASSLKLAGSYNEQFF.

V is TRBV6-6 and J is TRBJ1-1; 11 bases match TRBD1. V shed 5 bases, J shed 3 bases, and the junction held 5 bases outside the gene matches. The CDR3 runs to 15 residues. Per germline, CDR1 MNHNY and CDR2 SVGAGI (reference sequence). The CDR3: CASSGDRGSHTEAFF. The CDR3 DNA reads TGTGCCAGCAGTGGGGACAGGGGGAGCCACACTGAAGCTTTCTTT.

The V call is TRBV7-3, the J call TRBJ1-1; D remains unclear. The CDR3 has 16 residues. Germline lookup yields CDR1 SGHTA and CDR2 FQGTGA. The V end was cut by 0 bases, the J end by 0 bases, with 11 bases between. The CDR3 DNA reads as TGTGCCAGCAGCTTAACGTCCCTCCAGGTGAACACTGAAGCTTTCTTT. Amino acid sequence: CASSLTSLQVNTEAFF.

This chain joins TRBV5-1 and TRBJ2-5; D is uncertain. V lost 1 base, J lost 0 bases, and 10 bases lay in between. CDR1 is SGHRS and CDR2 is YFSETQ in the germline V gene. The CDR3 is 15 residues long. Here the CDR3 DNA reads TGCGCCAGCAGCTTGACTCTAGGGTACCAAGAGACCCAGTACTTC. It encodes CASSLTLGYQETQYF.

This clone showed up just once. The chain carries TRBV29-1 and TRBJ2-1; TRBD1 is a possible D gene (6 bases). The length of the CDR3 is 11 residues. Trimming left V 5 bases short and J 8 bases short, with 10 bases between. CDR1 is SQVTM and CDR2 is ANQGSEA in the germline V gene. This CDR3 is CSVSRGYEQFF. The CDR3 nucleotides are TGCAGCGTTTCCAGGGGCTATGAGCAGTTCTTC.

V gene TRBV5-4 combines with J gene TRBJ2-5, with D uncertain. V was shortened by 0 bases and J by 0 bases, with 6 bases between the two germline ends. The CDR3 runs 14 residues. Germline V gene data show CDR1 as SGHNT and CDR2 as YYREEE (reference sequence). The CDR3 DNA reads as TGTGCCAGCAGCTTGGAGTCCAACCAAGAGACCCAGTACTTC. This codes for CASSLESNQETQYF.

Only a few counts were recorded for this clone. The chain combines TRBV7-9 with TRBJ1-1; D is ambiguous. V lost 7 bases to trimming and J lost 1 base, with 16 bases between them. CDR3 size: 15 residues. The germline V gene encodes CDR1 SEHNR and CDR2 FQNEAQ (reference sequence). As DNA, the CDR3 is TGTGCCAGCATCCAAACCCACCAGCAGAACACTGAAGCTTTCTTT. Amino acid sequence: CASIQTHQQNTEAFF.

Only one count was recorded for this clone. The gene calls are TRBV5-8 and TRBJ2-5; tentative D call: TRBD1 (6 bases). Trimming took 9 bases from V and 3 from J, leaving 18 bases between them. The CDR3 contains 14 residues. Germline CDR1 SGHTS, CDR2 YDEGEE. CDR3 residues: CATQGRGWEETQYF. The CDR3 nucleotides are TGTGCCACACAGGGACGAGGGTGGGAAGAGACCCAGTACTTC.

The rearrangement uses TRBV7-2 and TRBJ2-7; D is unresolved. Trimming left V 0 bases short and J 0 bases short, with 6 bases between. The CDR3 runs to 14 residues. Germline CDR1 is SGHTA and CDR2 is FQGNSA. CDR3 sequence: CASSLARTSYEQYF. The CDR3 DNA sequence: TGTGCCAGCAGCTTAGCGCGGACCTCCTACGAGCAGTACTTC.

The chain has TRBV20-1 and TRBJ1-2, with D unclear. In germline, CDR1 is DFQATT, CDR2 SNEGSKA (reference sequence). The CDR3 is 11 residues long. Trimming pared 3 bases from V and 2 bases from J, leaving 4 bases between. The CDR3 here is CSASVNYGYTF. DNA for the CDR3: TGCAGTGCTAGCGTGAACTATGGCTACACCTTC.

The rearrangement uses TRBV5-1 and TRBJ2-2; 12 nucleotides line up with TRBD2. The CDR3 length is 14 residues. With 1 base clipped from V and 15 bases from J, the junction kept 7 bases outside the gene matches. From germline, CDR1 is SGHRS and CDR2 YFSETQ. The CDR3 sequence: CASSLRLAGELLFF. The CDR3 DNA is TGCGCCAGCAGCTTGCGACTAGCGGGAGAATTGTTGTTTTTT.

The V gene is TRBV30, the J gene TRBJ2-7; 8 nucleotides match TRBD1. This CDR3 contains 17 residues. V dropped 2 bases and J dropped 2; count of bases not matched to a gene: 14. In germline, CDR1 is GTSNPN, CDR2 SVGIG (reference sequence). Here the CDR3 DNA reads TGTGCCTGGAGTAAGAGGATAGGGACAGGCCTCCCCTACGAGCAGTACTTC. Translating gives CAWSKRIGTGLPYEQYF.

In its sample, this clone was seen once. The rearrangement links TRBV6-5 to TRBJ2-5, with a weak D call TRBD1 (7 bases). Germline V gene lookup returns CDR1 MNHEY and CDR2 SVGAGI. CDR3 length equals 16 residues. The V and J ends lost 0 bases and 5 bases respectively, with 16 bases between them. Here the CDR3 DNA reads TGTGCCAGCAGTTACTCGAGGAGGGGGCTCTCGGAGACCCAGTACTTC. It specifies CASSYSRRGLSETQYF.

The genes are TRBV4-1 and TRBJ2-5; TRBD1 aligns across 7 bases. TRBJ2-7 matches the DNA end more closely, so the J call is doubtful. CDR1 and CDR2 (germline): MGHRA, YSYEKL. The CDR3 has 16 residues. This chain's CDR3 is CASSLGEQGNRYEQYF. The DNA of the CDR3 is TGCGCCAGCAGCCTTGGCGAACAGGGGAACCGATACGAGCAGTACTTC.